The rows below give T cell receptor beta chains drawn from one sample of a study of PD-L1 blockade in urothelial cancer. Using immunoSEQ multiplex PCR, the repertoire was profiled, and TCRdb retains in-frame clones only, with some absent. This table holds about 50,000 clones, 70% to 85% found once. Sequenced here: PBMCs, sampled around atezolizumab (anti-PD-L1) treatment. Every receptor here comes from a man aged 65 to 85 with urothelial cancer. Each CDR3 is given with its conserved first and last residue. D genes are given only for firm matches. A row's size may be missing; if present it is once, few, many or a size class.

TRBJ2-2 . few TRBV5-1 CASSREGGNTGELFF TGCGCCAGCAGCAGGGAGGGGGGAAACACCGGGGAGCTGTTTTTT
TRBJ1-1 TRBD1 . TRBV19 CASSMRQGGTEAFF TGTGCCAGTAGTATGCGACAGGGGGGCACTGAAGCTTTCTTT
TRBJ1-1 TRBD1 once TRBV11-3 CASSQQGGFANTEAFF TGTGCCAGCAGCCAACAAGGGGGCTTCGCGAACACTGAAGCTTTCTTT
TRBJ2-6 TRBD1 . TRBV25-1 CASIGPGTGSGANVLTF TGTGCCAGCATCGGTCCCGGGACAGGCTCTGGGGCCAACGTCCTGACTTTC
TRBJ2-5 TRBD2 once TRBV4-1 CASSQDGLAGVGETQYF TGCGCCAGCAGCCAAGACGGACTAGCGGGAGTGGGAGAGACCCAGTACTTC
TRBJ2-1 TRBD1 . TRBV5-6 CASSQAWDSGEQFF TGTGCCAGCAGCCAAGCCTGGGACAGCGGTGAGCAGTTCTTC
TRBJ2-7 . . TRBV5-4 CASSLDSSLNYEQYF TGTGCCAGCAGCTTGGACTCTTCCTTAAACTACGAGCAGTACTTC
TRBJ2-3 TRBD2 . TRBV4-1 CASSQDLSGRPTDTQYF TGCGCCAGCAGCCAAGATCTTAGCGGGAGGCCCACAGATACGCAGTATTTT
TRBJ1-1 TRBD1 . TRBV5-1 CASSRTGITNTEAFF TGCGCCAGCAGCCGGACAGGGATTACGAACACTGAAGCTTTCTTT
TRBJ1-1 TRBD1 . TRBV18 CASSPWGQGAGTEAFF TGTGCCAGCTCACCTTGGGGACAGGGGGCCGGCACTGAAGCTTTCTTT
TRBJ1-2 TRBD1 few TRBV28 CASRNEGATYGYTF TGTGCCAGCAGGAATGAGGGGGCGACCTATGGCTACACCTTC
TRBJ1-3 . . TRBV4-2 CASSQAGSGNTIYF TGTGCCAGCAGCCAAGCAGGGTCCGGAAACACCATATATTTT
TRBJ2-7 . . TRBV10-3 CAISESARDFHEQYF TGTGCCATCAGTGAGTCCGCCAGGGACTTCCACGAGCAGTACTTC
TRBJ2-3 . . TRBV5-5 CASSFGVWADTQYF TGTGCCAGCAGCTTCGGGGTTTGGGCAGATACGCAGTATTTT
TRBJ1-1 . few TRBV15 CATSRDRNTEAFF TGTGCCACCAGCAGAGATCGGAACACTGAAGCTTTCTTT
TRBJ2-3 . . TRBV19 CASGGTSTDTQYF TGTGCCAGTGGGGGCACTAGCACAGATACGCAGTATTTT
TRBJ1-1 . . TRBV19 CASSIEGGTANTEAFF TGTGCCAGTAGTATAGAGGGGGGGACCGCGAACACTGAAGCTTTCTTT
TRBJ1-3 TRBD1 . TRBV11-2 CASSLDRTGSDTIYF TGTGCCAGCAGCTTAGACAGGACAGGGTCGGACACCATATATTTT
TRBJ1-2 TRBD1 once TRBV30 CAGTGEGGDYGYTF TGTGCCGGAACAGGGGAAGGGGGTGACTATGGCTACACCTTC
TRBJ1-1 TRBD1 . TRBV7-2 CASSPRTGTNTEAFF TGTGCCAGCAGCCCTCGGACAGGGACGAACACTGAAGCTTTCTTT
TRBJ1-3 TRBD1 . TRBV27 CASSTDRGPGNTIYF TGTGCCAGCAGTACTGACAGGGGGCCTGGAAACACCATATATTTT